Below are 4 T cell receptor beta chains sequenced from a single sample in a study of CD8 T cells in ankylosing spondylitis. Study results and caveats: In ankylosing spondylitis blood, a motif of roughly 8 highly homologous TCR beta variants appeared characteristic.

These TCRs' antigens remain unknown. TCRdb re-analysed the 5' RACE reads in MiXCR, keeping a single row per CDR3 protein. The sample has roughly 700,000 distinct CDR3 sequences; around 17% are singletons. The material sequenced was blood, either unsorted or a sorted T cell fraction (not recorded which). These receptors came from a male donor with ankylosing spondylitis.

This clonotype was counted between two and nine times. This chain joins TRBV27 and TRBJ2-7; TRBD1 agrees at 9 bases. V shed 6 bases, J shed 5 bases, and the junction held 5 bases outside the gene matches. From germline, CDR1 is MNHEY and CDR2 SMNVEV (reference sequence). This CDR3 is built from 13 residues. The CDR3 DNA follows: TGTGCCAGCAGAACAGGGGGCAGCGACGAGCAGTACTTC. Amino acids: CASRTGGSDEQYF.

This clonotype was seen many times. The chain links TRBV29-1 to TRBJ2-1; TRBD1 might be the D (5 bases). V lost 7 bases and J 8 bases, leaving 12 bases between the germline ends. The germline V gene encodes CDR1 SQVTM and CDR2 ANQGSEA. CDR3 length equals 11 residues. CDR3 loop: CSADRKYEQFF. The DNA for the CDR3 is TGCAGCGCTGACAGAAAATATGAGCAGTTCTTC.

This clonotype came up a few times. V and J are TRBV21-1 and TRBJ2-1; no check of the table's D call, TRBD1, against the DNA was made. TRBV21-1 is a known pseudogene. This CDR3 is built from 13 residues. CDR3 DNA: TGTGCCAGCAGCAAAGGAGGGGGGGATGAGCAGTTCTTC. This encodes CASSKGGGDEQFF.

The rearrangement links TRBV5-1 to TRBJ2-7; perhaps TRBD2 as D (5 bases). V dropped 2 bases and J dropped 1 base, with 13 bases sitting between them. This CDR3 is 15 amino acids long. Germline lookup yields CDR1 SGHRS and CDR2 YFSETQ. Here the CDR3 reads CASSFSGELSYEQYF. Written as DNA, the CDR3 is TGCGCCAGCAGCTTCTCTGGGGAGTTATCCTACGAGCAGTACTTC.